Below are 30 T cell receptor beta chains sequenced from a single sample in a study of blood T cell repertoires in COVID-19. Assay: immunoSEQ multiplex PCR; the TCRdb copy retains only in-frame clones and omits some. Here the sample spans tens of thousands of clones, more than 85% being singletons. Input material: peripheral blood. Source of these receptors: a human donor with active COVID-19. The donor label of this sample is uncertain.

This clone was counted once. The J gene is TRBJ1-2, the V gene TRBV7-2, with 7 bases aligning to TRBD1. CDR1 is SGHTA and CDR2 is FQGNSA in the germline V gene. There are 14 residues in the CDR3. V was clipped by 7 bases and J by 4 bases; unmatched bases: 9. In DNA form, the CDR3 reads TGTGCCAGCACCGAGACAGGGTTAGGCTATGGCTACACCTTC. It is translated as CASTETGLGYGYTF.

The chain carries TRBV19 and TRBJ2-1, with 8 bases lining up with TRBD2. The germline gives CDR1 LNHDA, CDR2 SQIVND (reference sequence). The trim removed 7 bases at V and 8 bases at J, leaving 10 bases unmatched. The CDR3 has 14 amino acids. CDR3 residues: CASNPGGGIDEQFF. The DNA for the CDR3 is TGTGCCAGTAACCCTGGCGGGGGGATCGATGAGCAGTTCTTC.

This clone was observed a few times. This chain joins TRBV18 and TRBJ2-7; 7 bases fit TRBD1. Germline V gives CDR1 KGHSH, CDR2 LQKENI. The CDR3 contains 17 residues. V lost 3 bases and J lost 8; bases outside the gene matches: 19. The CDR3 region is CASSPTRPTGPLSQQYF. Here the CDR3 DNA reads TGTGCCAGCTCACCCACCCGTCCGACAGGGCCACTCAGTCAGCAGTACTTC.

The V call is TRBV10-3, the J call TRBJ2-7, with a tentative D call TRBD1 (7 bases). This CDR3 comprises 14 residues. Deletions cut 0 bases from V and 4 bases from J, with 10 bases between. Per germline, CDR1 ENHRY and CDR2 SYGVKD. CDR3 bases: TGTGCCATCAGTGAGTCCAGGGGGACTTACGAGCAGTACTTC. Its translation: CAISESRGTYEQYF.

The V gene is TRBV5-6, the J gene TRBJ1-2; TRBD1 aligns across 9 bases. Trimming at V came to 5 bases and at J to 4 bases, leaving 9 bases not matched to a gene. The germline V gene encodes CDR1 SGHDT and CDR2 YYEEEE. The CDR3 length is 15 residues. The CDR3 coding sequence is TGTGCCAGCAGGCCACAGGGGGCAGGTATCTATGGCTACACCTTC. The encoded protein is CASRPQGAGIYGYTF.

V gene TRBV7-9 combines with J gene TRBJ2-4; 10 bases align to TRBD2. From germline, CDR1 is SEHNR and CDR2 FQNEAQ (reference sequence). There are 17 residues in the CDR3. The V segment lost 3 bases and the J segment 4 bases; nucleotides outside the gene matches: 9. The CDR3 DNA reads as TGTGCCAGCAGCTTCACTATCCCGGGACTAGCGAAAAACATTCAGTACTTC. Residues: CASSFTIPGLAKNIQYF.

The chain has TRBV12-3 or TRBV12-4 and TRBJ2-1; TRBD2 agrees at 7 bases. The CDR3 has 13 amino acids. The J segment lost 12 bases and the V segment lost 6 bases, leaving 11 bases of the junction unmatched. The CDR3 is CASSSGTIQGQFF. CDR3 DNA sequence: TGTGCCAGCAGCTCTGGGACTATACAAGGGCAGTTCTTC.

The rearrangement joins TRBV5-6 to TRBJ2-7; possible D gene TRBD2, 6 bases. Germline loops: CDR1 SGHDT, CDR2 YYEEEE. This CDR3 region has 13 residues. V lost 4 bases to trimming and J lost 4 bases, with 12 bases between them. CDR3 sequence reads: CASSRGGEYEQYF. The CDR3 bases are TGTGCCAGCAGCCGGGGAGGAGAGTACGAGCAGTACTTC. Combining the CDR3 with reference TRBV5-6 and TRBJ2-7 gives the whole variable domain DAGVTQSPTHLIKTRGQQVTLRCSPKSGHDTVSWYQQALGQGPQFIFQYYEEEERQRGNFPDRFSGHQFPNYSSELNVNALLLGDSALYLCASSRGGEYEQYFGPGTRLTVT.

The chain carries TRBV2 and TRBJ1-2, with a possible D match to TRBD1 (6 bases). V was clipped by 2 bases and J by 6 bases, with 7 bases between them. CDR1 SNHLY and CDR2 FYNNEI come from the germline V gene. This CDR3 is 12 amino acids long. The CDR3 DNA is TGTGCCAGCAGTGAAAGGGACAATGGCTACACCTTC. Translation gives CASSERDNGYTF.

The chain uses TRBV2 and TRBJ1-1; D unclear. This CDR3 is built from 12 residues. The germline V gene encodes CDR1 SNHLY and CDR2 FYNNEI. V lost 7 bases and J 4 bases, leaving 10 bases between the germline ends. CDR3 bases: TGTGCCAGCACCCGAGCGAGCACTGAAGCTTTCTTT. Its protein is CASTRASTEAFF.

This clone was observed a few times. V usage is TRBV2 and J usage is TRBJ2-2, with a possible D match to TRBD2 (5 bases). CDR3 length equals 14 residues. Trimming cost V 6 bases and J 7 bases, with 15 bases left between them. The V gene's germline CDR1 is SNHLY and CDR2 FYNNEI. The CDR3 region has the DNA TGTGCCAGCAGAGGTGGGCCGGAGGTCGGGGAGCTGTTTTTT. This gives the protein CASRGGPEVGELFF.

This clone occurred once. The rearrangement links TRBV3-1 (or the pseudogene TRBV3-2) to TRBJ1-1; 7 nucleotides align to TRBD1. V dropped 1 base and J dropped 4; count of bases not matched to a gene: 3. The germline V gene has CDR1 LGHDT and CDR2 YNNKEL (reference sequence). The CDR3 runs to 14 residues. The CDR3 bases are TGTGCCAGCAGCCAAGTTCAGGGGGTCACTGAAGCTTTCTTT. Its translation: CASSQVQGVTEAFF.

CDR3 bases: TGCGCCAGCAGCTTCCCCACGGGACAGGGCACAGATACGCAGTATTTT. Amino acid sequence: CASSFPTGQGTDTQYF. The rearrangement uses TRBV5-1 and TRBJ2-3, with 8 bases lining up with TRBD1. The CDR3 sequence is 16 residues long. CDR1 is SGHRS, CDR2 YFSETQ, per germline. Germline trimming cut 2 bases from V and 1 base from J; bases unmatched to any gene: 6.

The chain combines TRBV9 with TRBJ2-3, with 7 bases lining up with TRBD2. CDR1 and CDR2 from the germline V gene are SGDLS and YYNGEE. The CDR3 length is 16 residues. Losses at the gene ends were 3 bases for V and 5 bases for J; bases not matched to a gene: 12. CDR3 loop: CASSGDGLGGIDTQYF. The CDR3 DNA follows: TGTGCCAGCAGCGGCGACGGACTAGGCGGGATAGATACGCAGTATTTT.

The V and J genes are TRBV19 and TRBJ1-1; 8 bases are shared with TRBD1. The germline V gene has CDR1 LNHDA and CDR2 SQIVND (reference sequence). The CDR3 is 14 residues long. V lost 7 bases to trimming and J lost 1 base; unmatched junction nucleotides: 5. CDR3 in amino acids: CASKVGQGNTEAFF. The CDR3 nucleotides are TGTGCCAGTAAGGTAGGACAGGGGAACACTGAAGCTTTCTTT.

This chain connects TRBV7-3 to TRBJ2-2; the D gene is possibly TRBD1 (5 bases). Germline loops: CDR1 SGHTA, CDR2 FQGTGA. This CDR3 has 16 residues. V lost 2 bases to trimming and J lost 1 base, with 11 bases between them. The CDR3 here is CASSLPTGRNTGELFF. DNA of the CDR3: TGTGCCAGCAGCTTACCTACAGGCCGGAACACCGGGGAGCTGTTTTTT.

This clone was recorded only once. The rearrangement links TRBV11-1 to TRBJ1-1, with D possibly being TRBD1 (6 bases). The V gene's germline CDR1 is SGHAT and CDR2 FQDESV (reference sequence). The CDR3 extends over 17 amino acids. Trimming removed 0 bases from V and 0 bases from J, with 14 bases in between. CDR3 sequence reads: CASSLAPGHLLNTEAFF. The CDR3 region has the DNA TGTGCCAGCAGCTTAGCGCCGGGACACCTCCTGAACACTGAAGCTTTCTTT.

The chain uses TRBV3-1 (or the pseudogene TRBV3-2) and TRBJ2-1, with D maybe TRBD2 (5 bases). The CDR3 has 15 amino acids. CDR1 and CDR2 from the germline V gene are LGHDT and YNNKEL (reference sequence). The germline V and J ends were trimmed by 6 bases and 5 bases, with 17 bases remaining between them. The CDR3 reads CASSPPPLANNEQFF. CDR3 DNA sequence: TGTGCCAGCAGTCCTCCACCCCTAGCCAACAATGAGCAGTTCTTC.

CDR3 nucleotide sequence: TGCGCCAGCAGCTTAACCACAGGGGGCGAGCAGTACTTC. Translating it yields CASSLTTGGEQYF. The chain links TRBV5-1 to TRBJ2-7; 8 positions match TRBD1. V lost 2 bases and J lost 6; bases outside the gene matches: 4. The CDR3 sequence is 13 residues long. Germline V gene data show CDR1 as SGHRS and CDR2 as YFSETQ.

CDR3 in DNA: TGTGCCAGCAGCCTTTTATCGTCGGGACTGGCTGAAAAACTGTTTTTT. It specifies CASSLLSSGLAEKLFF. The V call is TRBV7-8, the J call TRBJ1-4; D is perhaps TRBD1 (5 bases). This CDR3 has 16 amino acids. CDR1 and CDR2 from the germline V gene are SGHVS and FQNEAQ. Trimming took off 5 bases at V and 7 bases at J, with 20 bases between the two ends.

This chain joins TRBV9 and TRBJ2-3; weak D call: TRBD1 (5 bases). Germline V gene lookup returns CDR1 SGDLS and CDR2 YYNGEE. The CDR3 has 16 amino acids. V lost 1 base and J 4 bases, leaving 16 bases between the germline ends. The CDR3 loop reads CASSVSPTVNADTQYF. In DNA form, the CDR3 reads TGTGCCAGCAGCGTATCGCCGACAGTCAATGCAGATACGCAGTATTTT.

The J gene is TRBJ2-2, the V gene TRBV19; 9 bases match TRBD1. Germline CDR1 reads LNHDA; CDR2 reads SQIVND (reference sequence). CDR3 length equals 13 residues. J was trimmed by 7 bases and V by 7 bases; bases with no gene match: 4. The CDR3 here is CASKRQGDGELFF. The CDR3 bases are TGTGCCAGTAAAAGACAGGGGGACGGGGAGCTGTTTTTT.

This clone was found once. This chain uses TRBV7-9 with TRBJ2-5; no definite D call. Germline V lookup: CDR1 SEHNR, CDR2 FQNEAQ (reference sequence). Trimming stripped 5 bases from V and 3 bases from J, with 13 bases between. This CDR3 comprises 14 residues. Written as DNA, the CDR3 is TGTGCCAGCAGCCGGGTGAGAGACGAAGAGACCCAGTACTTC. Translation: CASSRVRDEETQYF. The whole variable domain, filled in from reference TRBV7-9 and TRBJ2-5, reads DTGVSQNPRHKITKRGQNVTFRCDPISEHNRLYWYRQTLGQGPEFLTYFQNEAQLEKSRLLSDRFSAERPKGSFSTLEIQRTEQGDSAMYLCASSRVRDEETQYFGPGTRLLVL.

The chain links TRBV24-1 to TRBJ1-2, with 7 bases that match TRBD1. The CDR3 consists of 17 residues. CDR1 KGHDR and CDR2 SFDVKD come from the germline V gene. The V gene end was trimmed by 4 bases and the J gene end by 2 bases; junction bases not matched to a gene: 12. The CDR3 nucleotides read TGTGCCACCAGTGAGCACACGACAGGGAGTGTGAACTATGGCTACACCTTC. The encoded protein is CATSEHTTGSVNYGYTF.

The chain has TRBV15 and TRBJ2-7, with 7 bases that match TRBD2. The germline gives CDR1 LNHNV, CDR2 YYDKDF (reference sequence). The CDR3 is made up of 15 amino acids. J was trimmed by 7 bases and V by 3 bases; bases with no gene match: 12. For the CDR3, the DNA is TGTGCCACCAGCAGGGGAGGGGCGGGGGACGTTGAGCAGTACTTC. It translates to CATSRGGAGDVEQYF.

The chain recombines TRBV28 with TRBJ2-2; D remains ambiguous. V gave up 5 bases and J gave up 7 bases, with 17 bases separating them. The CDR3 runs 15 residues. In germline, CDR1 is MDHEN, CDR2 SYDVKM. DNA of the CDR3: TGTGCCAGCAGTCCCCCGAGCGCGATTGACGGGGAGCTGTTTTTT. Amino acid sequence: CASSPPSAIDGELFF.

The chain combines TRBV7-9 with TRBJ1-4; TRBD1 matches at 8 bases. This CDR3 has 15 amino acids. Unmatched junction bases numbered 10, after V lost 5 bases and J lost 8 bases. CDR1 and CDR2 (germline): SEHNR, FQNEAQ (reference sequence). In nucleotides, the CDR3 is TGTGCCAGCAGCCTCTGGACAGGGAGTTCCGAAAAACTGTTTTTT. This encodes CASSLWTGSSEKLFF. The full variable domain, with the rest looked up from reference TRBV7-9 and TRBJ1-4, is DTGVSQNPRHKITKRGQNVTFRCDPISEHNRLYWYRQTLGQGPEFLTYFQNEAQLEKSRLLSDRFSAERPKGSFSTLEIQRTEQGDSAMYLCASSLWTGSSEKLFFGSGTQLSVL.

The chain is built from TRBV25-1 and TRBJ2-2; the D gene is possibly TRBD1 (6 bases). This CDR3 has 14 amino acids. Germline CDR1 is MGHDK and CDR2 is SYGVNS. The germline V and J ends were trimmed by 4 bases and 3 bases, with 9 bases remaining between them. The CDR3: CASSANRDTGELFF. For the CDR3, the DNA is TGTGCCAGCAGTGCCAACAGGGACACCGGGGAGCTGTTTTTT.

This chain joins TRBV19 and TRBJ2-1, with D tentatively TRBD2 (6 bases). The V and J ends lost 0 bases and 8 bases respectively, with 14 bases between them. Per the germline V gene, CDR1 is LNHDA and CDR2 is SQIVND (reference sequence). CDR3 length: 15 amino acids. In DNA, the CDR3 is TGTGCCAGTAGTATAGATGACGGGGGAAAGGATGAGCAGTTCTTC. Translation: CASSIDDGGKDEQFF.

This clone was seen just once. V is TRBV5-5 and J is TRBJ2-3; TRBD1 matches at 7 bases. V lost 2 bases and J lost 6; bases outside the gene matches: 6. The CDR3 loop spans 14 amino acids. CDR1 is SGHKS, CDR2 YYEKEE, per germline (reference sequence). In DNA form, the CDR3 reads TGTGCCAGCAGCTTCCCGACAGGGTGGGATACGCAGTATTTT. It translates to CASSFPTGWDTQYF. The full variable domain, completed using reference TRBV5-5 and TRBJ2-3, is DAGVTQSPTHLIKTRGQQVTLRCSPISGHKSVSWYQQVLGQGPQFIFQYYEKEERGRGNFPDRFSARQFPNYSSELNVNALLLGDSALYLCASSFPTGWDTQYFGPGTRLTVL.